Sequencing of this T cell receptor beta chain was carried out in a study of cytomegalovirus exposure and HLA in healthy donors. Study information: Ancestry clustering placed about four fifths of roughly 410 genotyped donors in the Caucasian-associated cluster. Notes on the study in general: There were reportedly fewer N-insertions in an Asian-associated ancestry cluster than the approximately 670-donor mean, in a later analysis. Later genetic work tied a missense DCLRE1C variant to beta-chain V and J trimming.

A remark on this clone: Its antigen is still unknown.

A multiplex PCR was run with 60 Vbeta primers and 13 Jbeta primers. Clones were sequenced by immunoSEQ multiplex PCR, and TCRdb holds only the in-frame ones, with some missing. In the table there are 55,000 to 80,000 clones, 85% of which are singletons. V was pared by 6 bases and J by 8 bases, with 6 bases between. This CDR3 has 10 residues. The germline V gene has CDR1 MNHNS and CDR2 SASEGT. Sequenced input: PBMCs. The chain couples TRBV6-1 to TRBJ2-3, with D unclear. The receptor was isolated from a female donor in good health and CMV-seronegative. CDR3: CASSSVTQYF. In nucleotides, the CDR3 is TGTGCCAGCAGCTCTGTTACGCAGTATTTT.